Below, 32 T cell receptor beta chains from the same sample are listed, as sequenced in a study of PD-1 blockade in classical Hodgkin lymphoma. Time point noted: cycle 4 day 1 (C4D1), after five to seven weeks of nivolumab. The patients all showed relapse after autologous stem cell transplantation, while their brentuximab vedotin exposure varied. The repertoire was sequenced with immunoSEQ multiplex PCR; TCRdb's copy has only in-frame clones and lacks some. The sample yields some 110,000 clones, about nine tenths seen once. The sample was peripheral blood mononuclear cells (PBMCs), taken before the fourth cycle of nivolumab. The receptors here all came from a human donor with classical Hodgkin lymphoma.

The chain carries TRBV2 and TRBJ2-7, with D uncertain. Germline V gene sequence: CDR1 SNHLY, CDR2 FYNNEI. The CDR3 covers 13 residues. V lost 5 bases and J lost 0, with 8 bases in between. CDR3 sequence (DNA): TGTGCCAGCAGTTCTGTTAGCTCCTACGAGCAGTACTTC. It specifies CASSSVSSYEQYF.

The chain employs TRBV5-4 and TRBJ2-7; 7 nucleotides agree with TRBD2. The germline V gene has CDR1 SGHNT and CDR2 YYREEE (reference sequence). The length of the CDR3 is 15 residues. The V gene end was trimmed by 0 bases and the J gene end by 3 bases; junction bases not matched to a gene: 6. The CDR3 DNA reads TGTGCCAGCAGCTTGGCTCGCGGGAGTGGCTACGAGCAGTACTTC. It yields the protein CASSLARGSGYEQYF.

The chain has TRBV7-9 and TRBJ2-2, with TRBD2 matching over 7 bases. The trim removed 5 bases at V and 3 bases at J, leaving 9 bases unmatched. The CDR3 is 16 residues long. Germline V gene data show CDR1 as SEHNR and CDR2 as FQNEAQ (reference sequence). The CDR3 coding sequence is TGTGCCAGCAGCCCCCCCCGACTAGCAGACACCGGGGAGCTGTTTTTT. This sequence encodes CASSPPRLADTGELFF. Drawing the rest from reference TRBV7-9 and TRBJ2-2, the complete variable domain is DTGVSQNPRHKITKRGQNVTFRCDPISEHNRLYWYRQTLGQGPEFLTYFQNEAQLEKSRLLSDRFSAERPKGSFSTLEIQRTEQGDSAMYLCASSPPRLADTGELFFGEGSRLTVL.

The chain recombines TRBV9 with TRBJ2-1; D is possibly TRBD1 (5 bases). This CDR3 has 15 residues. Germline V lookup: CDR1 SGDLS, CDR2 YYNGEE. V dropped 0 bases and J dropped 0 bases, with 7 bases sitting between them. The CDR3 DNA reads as TGTGCCAGCAGCGTAGAAGGACACTCCTACAATGAGCAGTTCTTC. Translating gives CASSVEGHSYNEQFF.

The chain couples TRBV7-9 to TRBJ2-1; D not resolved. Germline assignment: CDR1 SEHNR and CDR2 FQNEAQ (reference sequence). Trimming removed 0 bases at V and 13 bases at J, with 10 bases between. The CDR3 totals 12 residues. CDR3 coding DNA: TGTGCCAGCAGCTTAGCTAGGACGAACCAGTTCTTC. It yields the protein CASSLARTNQFF.

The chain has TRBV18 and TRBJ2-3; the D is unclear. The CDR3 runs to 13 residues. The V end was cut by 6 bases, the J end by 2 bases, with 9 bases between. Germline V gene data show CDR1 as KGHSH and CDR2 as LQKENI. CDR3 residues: CASSRTSTDTQYF. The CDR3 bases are TGTGCCAGCTCCCGCACATCCACAGATACGCAGTATTTT.

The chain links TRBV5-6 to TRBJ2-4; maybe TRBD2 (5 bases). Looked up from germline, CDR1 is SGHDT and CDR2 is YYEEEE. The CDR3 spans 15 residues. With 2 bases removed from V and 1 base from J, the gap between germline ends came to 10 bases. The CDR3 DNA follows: TGTGCCAGCAGCTTAGAGGGATGGGCCAAAAACATTCAGTACTTC. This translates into CASSLEGWAKNIQYF.

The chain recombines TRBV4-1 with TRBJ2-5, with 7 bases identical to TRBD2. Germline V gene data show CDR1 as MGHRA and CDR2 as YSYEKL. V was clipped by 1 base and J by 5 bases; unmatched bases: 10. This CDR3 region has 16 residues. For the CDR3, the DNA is TGCGCCAGCAGCCAAGTCCCCGGACTAGTAAGGGAGACCCAGTACTTC. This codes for CASSQVPGLVRETQYF.

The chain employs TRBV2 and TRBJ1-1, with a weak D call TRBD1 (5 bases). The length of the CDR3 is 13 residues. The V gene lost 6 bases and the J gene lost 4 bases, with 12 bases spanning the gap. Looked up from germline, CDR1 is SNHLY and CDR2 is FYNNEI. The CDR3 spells CASRGGAGTEAFF. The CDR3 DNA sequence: TGTGCCAGCAGAGGAGGGGCGGGCACTGAAGCTTTCTTT.

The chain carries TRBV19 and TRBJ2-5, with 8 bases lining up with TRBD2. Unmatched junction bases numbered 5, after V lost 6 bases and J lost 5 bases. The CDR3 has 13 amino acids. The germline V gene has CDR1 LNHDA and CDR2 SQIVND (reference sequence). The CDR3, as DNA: TGTGCCAGTAGGGAACTAGCGGACGAGACCCAGTACTTC. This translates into CASRELADETQYF.

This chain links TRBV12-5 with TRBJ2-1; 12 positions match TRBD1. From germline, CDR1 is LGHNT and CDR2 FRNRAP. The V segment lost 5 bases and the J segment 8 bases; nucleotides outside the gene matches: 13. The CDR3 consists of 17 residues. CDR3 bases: TGTGCTAGTGGTCATGATAACCGGGACAGGGGGCCTGATGAGCAGTTCTTC. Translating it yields CASGHDNRDRGPDEQFF. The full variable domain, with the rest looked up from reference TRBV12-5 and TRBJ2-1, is DARVTQTPRHKVTEMGQEVTMRCQPILGHNTVFWYRQTMMQGLELLAYFRNRAPLDDSGMPKDRFSAEMPDATLATLKIQPSEPRDSAVYFCASGHDNRDRGPDEQFFGPGTRLTVL.

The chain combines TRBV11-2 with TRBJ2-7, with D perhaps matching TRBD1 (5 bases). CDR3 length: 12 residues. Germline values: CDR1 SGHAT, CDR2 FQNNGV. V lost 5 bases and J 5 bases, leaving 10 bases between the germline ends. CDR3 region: CASSPGIHEQYF. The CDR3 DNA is TGTGCCAGCAGCCCAGGGATCCACGAGCAGTACTTC.

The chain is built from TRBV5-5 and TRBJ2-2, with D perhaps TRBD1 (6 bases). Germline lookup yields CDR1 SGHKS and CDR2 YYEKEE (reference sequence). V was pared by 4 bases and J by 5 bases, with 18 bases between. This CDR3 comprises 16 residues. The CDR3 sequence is CASSVGRTVLTGELFF. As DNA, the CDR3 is TGTGCCAGCAGCGTCGGACGGACAGTCCTTACCGGGGAGCTGTTTTTT.

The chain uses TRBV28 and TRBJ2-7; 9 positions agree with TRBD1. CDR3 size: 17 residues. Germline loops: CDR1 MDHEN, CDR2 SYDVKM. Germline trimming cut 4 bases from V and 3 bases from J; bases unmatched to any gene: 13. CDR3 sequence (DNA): TGTGCCAGCAGTTCCCCCGTCCCGGGACAGGGCTACTACGAGCAGTACTTC. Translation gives CASSSPVPGQGYYEQYF.

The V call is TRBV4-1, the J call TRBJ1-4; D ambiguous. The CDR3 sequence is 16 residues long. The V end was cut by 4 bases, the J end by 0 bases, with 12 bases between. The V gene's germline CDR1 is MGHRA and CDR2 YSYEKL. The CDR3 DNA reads TGCGCCAGCAGCCCCGATGGCGGACCAACTAATGAAAAACTGTTTTTT. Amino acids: CASSPDGGPTNEKLFF.

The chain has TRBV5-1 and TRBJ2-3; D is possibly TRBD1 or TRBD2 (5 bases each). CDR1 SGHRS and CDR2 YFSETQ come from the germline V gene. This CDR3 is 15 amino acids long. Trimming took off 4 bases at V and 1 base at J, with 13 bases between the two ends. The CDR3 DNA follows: TGCGCCAGCAGCGTAACAGGACTGGGCACAGATACGCAGTATTTT. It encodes CASSVTGLGTDTQYF.

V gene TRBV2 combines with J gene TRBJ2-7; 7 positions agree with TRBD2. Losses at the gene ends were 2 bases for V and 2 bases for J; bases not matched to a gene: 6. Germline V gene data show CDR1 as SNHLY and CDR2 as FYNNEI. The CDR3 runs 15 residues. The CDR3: CASSEYLAEAYEQYF. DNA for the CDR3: TGTGCCAGCAGTGAATACCTAGCGGAGGCCTACGAGCAGTACTTC.

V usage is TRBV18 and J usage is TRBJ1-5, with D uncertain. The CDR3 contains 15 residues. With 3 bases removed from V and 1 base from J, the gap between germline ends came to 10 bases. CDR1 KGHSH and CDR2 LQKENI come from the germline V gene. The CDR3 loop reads CASSPKEGSNQPQHF. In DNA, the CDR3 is TGTGCCAGCTCACCGAAAGAAGGGAGCAATCAGCCCCAGCATTTT. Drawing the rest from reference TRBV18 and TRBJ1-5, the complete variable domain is NAGVMQNPRHLVRRRGQEARLRCSPMKGHSHVYWYRQLPEEGLKFMVYLQKENIIDESGMPKERFSAEFPKEGPSILRIQQVVRGDSAAYFCASSPKEGSNQPQHFGDGTRLSIL.

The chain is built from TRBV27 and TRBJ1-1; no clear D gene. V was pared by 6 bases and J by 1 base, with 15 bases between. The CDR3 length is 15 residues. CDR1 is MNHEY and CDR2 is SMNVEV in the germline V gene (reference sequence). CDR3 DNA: TGTGCCAGCAGCCGGGTCGGGCAGCGGAACACTGAAGCTTTCTTT. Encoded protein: CASSRVGQRNTEAFF.

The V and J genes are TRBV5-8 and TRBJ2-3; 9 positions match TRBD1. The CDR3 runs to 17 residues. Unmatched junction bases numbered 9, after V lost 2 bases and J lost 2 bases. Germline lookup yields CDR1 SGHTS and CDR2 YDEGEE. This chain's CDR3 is CASSFGTTGGFTDTQYF. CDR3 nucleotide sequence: TGTGCCAGCAGCTTTGGGACGACAGGGGGTTTCACAGATACGCAGTATTTT.

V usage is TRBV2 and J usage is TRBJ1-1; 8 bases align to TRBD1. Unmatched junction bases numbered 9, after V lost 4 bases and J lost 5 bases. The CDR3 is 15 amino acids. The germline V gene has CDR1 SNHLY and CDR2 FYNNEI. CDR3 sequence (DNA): TGTGCCAGCAGTGGCCGGGGGCAGGGGGCTACTGAAGCTTTCTTT. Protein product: CASSGRGQGATEAFF. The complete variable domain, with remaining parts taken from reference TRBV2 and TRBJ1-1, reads EPEVTQTPSHQVTQMGQEVILRCVPISNHLYFYWYRQILGQKVEFLVSFYNNEISEKSEIFDDQFSVERPDGSNFTLKIRSTKLEDSAMYFCASSGRGQGATEAFFGQGTRLTVV.

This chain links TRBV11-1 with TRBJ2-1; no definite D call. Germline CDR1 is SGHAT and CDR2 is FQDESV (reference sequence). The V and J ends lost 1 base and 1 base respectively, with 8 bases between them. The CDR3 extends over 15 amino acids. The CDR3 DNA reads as TGTGCCAGCAGCTTAGAATCGGGTTCCTACAATGAGCAGTTCTTC. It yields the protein CASSLESGSYNEQFF.

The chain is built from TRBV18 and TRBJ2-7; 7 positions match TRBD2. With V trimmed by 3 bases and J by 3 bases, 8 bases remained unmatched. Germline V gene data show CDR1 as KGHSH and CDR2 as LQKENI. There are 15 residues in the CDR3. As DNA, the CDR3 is TGTGCCAGCTCACCGATGATAGGGAGGGTCTACGAGCAGTACTTC. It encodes CASSPMIGRVYEQYF.

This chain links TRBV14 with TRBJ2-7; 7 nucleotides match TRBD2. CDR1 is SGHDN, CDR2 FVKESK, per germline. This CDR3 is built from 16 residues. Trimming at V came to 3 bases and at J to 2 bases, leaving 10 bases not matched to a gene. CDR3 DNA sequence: TGTGCCAGCAGCCACAAACGGTCTAGCGGAGCCTACGAGCAGTACTTC. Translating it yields CASSHKRSSGAYEQYF.

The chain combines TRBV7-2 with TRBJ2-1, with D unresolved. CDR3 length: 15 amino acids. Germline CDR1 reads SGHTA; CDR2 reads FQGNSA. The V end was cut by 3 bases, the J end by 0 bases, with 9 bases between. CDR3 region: CASSFDRGSYNEQFF. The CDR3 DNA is TGTGCCAGCAGCTTTGATAGAGGCTCCTACAATGAGCAGTTCTTC.

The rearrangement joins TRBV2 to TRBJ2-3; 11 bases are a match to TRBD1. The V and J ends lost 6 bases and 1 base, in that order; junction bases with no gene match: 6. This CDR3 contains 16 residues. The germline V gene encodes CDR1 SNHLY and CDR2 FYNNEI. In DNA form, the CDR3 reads TGTGCCAGCAGCCCCCGGGACAGGGGGGGCACAGATACGCAGTATTTT. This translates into CASSPRDRGGTDTQYF.

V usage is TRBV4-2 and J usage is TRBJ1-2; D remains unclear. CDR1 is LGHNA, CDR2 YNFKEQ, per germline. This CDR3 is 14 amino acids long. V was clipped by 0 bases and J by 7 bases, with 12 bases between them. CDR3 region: CASSQDLYMFGYTF. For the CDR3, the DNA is TGTGCCAGCAGCCAAGATCTCTACATGTTTGGCTACACCTTC.

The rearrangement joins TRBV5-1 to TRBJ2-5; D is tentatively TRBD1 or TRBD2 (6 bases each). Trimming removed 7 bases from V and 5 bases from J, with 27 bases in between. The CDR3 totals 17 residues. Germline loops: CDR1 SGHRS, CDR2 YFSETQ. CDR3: CASRLNLLDRGGETQYF. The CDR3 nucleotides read TGCGCCAGCCGATTAAACCTTTTGGACAGAGGAGGGGAGACCCAGTACTTC. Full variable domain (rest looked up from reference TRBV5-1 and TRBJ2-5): KAGVTQTPRYLIKTRGQQVTLSCSPISGHRSVSWYQQTPGQGLQFLFEYFSETQRNKGNFPGRFSGRQFSNSRSEMNVSTLELGDSALYLCASRLNLLDRGGETQYFGPGTRLLVL.

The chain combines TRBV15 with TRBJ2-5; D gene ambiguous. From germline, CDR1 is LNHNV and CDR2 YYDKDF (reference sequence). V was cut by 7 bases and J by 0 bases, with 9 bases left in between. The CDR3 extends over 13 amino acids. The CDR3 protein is CATTLWDQETQYF. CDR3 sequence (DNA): TGTGCCACCACTCTCTGGGACCAAGAGACCCAGTACTTC.

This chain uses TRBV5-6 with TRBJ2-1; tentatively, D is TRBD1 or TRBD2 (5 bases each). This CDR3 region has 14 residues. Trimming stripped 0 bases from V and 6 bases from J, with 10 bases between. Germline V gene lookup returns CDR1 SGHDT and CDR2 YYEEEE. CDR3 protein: CASSLVGVANEQFF. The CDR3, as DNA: TGTGCCAGCAGCTTGGTGGGGGTGGCCAATGAGCAGTTCTTC.

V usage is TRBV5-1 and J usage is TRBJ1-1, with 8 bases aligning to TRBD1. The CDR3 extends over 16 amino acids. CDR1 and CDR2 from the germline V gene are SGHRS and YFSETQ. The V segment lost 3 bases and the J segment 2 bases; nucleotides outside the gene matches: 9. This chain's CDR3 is CASSSPTGATNTEAFF. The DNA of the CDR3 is TGCGCCAGCAGCTCCCCGACAGGGGCAACTAACACTGAAGCTTTCTTT.

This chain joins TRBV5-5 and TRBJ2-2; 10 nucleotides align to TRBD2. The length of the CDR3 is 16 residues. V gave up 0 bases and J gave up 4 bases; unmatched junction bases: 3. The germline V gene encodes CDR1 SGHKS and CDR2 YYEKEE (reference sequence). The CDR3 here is CASSLASGRATGELFF. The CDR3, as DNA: TGTGCCAGCAGCTTGGCGAGCGGGAGGGCCACCGGGGAGCTGTTTTTT.